What follows is one TCR beta chain and its context. This sample was taken from a study of blood T cells in healthy people across ages. Together with a sample-barcoded 5' primer, a J-beta primer mix was included in a second PCR lasting about 6 to 11 cycles. The study obtained at least 2.5 million CDR3-containing paired-end reads from every sample. TCRdb itself ran the 5' RACE reads through MiXCR, one entry per CDR3 protein. The sample carries roughly 680,000 distinct CDR3 sequences, over 20% recorded once. Every donor provided roughly 10 milliliters of peripheral blood. Germline V gene lookup returns CDR1 DFQATT and CDR2 SNEGSKA (reference sequence). Trimming took 6 bases from V and 0 from J, leaving 14 bases between them. The CDR3 extends over 14 amino acids.

The gene calls are TRBV20-1 and TRBJ2-5; either TRBD1 or TRBD2 may supply D (5 bases each). This clonotype was sampled from an older man in good health. The sample was blood. As DNA, the CDR3 is TGCAGTGCCCCCAACCGGGACCACCAAGAGACCCAGTACTTC. It codes for CSAPNRDHQETQYF.